Following are 23 T cell receptor beta chains from one sample sequenced in a study of T cells in Graves' hyperthyroidism and ophthalmopathy. Amplified regions were TCR beta CDR3 sequences from RNA transcripts. Initially, a first-round RT-PCR of the TCR CDR3 employed the HTBI primer set. TCRdb reanalysed the multiplex PCR reads using MiXCR and keeps one entry per CDR3 protein. The repertoire includes about 510,000 distinct CDR3 sequences, about 14% of them detected once, and roughly 13% sits in the top ten. Sequenced input: blood. Every receptor here comes from a woman between 35 and 50 years old with Graves' hyperthyroidism.

The chain couples TRBV20-1 to TRBJ2-1; D unresolved. This CDR3 has 14 residues. The germline V gene encodes CDR1 DFQATT and CDR2 SNEGSKA (reference sequence). The V end lost 3 bases, the J end lost 5 bases, and 14 bases lay between the germline ends. The CDR3 coding sequence is TGCAGTGCTAGGGCTTATCGACTCGACAATGAGCAGTTCTTC. Translating it yields CSARAYRLDNEQFF.

This clonotype appeared many times. V gene TRBV12-3 or TRBV12-4 combines with J gene TRBJ2-7, with 9 bases lining up with TRBD1. With 2 bases clipped from V and 0 bases from J, the junction kept 2 bases outside the gene matches. The CDR3 has 15 residues. The CDR3 loop reads CASSLKDRGSYEQYF. DNA for the CDR3: TGTGCCAGCAGTTTAAAGGACAGGGGCTCCTACGAGCAGTACTTC.

In regard to this clonotype: A read error may explain this, as a much larger clone is one base away. The gene calls are TRBV9 and TRBJ2-7; D ambiguous. CDR1 is SGDLS and CDR2 is YYNGEE in the germline V gene. The CDR3 length is 16 residues. The CDR3 region is CASSVAPRTNSYEKYF. The CDR3 nucleotides read TGTGCCAGCAGCGTAGCCCCCAGGACGAACTCCTACGAGAAGTACTTC.

The V and J genes are TRBV19 and TRBJ2-1; D remains unclear. Trimming stripped 3 bases from V and 0 bases from J, with 12 bases between. The germline CDR1 and CDR2 sequences are LNHDA and SQIVND (reference sequence). This CDR3 is 16 amino acids long. CDR3 sequence reads: CASSMVATSSYNEQFF. CDR3 DNA sequence: TGTGCCAGTAGTATGGTTGCTACCAGCTCCTACAATGAGCAGTTCTTC.

The V and J genes are TRBV5-1 and TRBJ2-1; no clear D gene. The CDR3 loop spans 15 amino acids. With 0 bases removed from V and 4 bases from J, the gap between germline ends came to 11 bases. Germline V gene data show CDR1 as SGHRS and CDR2 as YFSETQ. CDR3 DNA sequence: TGCGCCAGCAGCTTGGCCGTCACGGAATACAATGAGCAGTTCTTC. Protein sequence: CASSLAVTEYNEQFF.

This clonotype showed up just a few times. The gene calls are TRBV19 and TRBJ1-1; D uncertain. CDR1 and CDR2 (germline): LNHDA, SQIVND (reference sequence). This CDR3 comprises 13 residues. Deletions cut 3 bases from V and 5 bases from J, with 10 bases between. CDR3 nucleotides: TGTGCCAGTAGTATGAAGGGTGGGACTGAAGCTTTCTTT. It translates to CASSMKGGTEAFF.

This clonotype was seen ten or more times. The chain has TRBV6-2 or TRBV6-3 and TRBJ2-1; D unresolved. V lost 2 bases to trimming and J lost 7 bases, with 12 bases between them. The germline V gene encodes CDR1 MNHEY and CDR2 SVGEGT. The CDR3 totals 14 residues. CDR3: CASSYSQELNEQFF. The CDR3, as DNA: TGTGCCAGCAGTTACAGTCAGGAATTAAATGAGCAGTTCTTC.

This clonotype was picked up a small number of times. This chain links TRBV12-3 or TRBV12-4 with TRBJ2-2; D remains ambiguous. The V end was cut by 6 bases, the J end by 6 bases, with 8 bases between. The length of the CDR3 is 12 residues. In DNA form, the CDR3 reads TGTGCCAGCAGGGCAAACGCCGGGGAGCTGTTTTTT. Its translation: CASRANAGELFF.

This clonotype appeared many times. The chain is built from TRBV7-9 and TRBJ2-7; 7 nucleotides align to TRBD1. Germline V CDR1 and CDR2: SEHNR, FQNEAQ (reference sequence). V was clipped by 3 bases and J by 3 bases; unmatched bases: 5. This CDR3 has 14 residues. This CDR3 reads CASSLARGYYEQYF. DNA of the CDR3: TGTGCCAGCAGCTTGGCCAGGGGGTACTACGAGCAGTACTTC.

This clonotype appeared many times. This rearrangement joins TRBV6-1 to TRBJ1-2; the D gene is possibly TRBD1 (5 bases). The CDR3 has 13 amino acids. Per the germline V gene, CDR1 is MNHNS and CDR2 is SASEGT. The germline V and J ends were trimmed by 7 bases and 4 bases, with 13 bases remaining between them. The CDR3 region has the DNA TGTGCCAGCAACCAACCGGGGGGCTATGGCTACACCTTC. This translates into CASNQPGGYGYTF.

This chain joins TRBV20-1 and TRBJ2-3; 9 bases agree with TRBD2. Per germline, CDR1 DFQATT and CDR2 SNEGSKA (reference sequence). With 3 bases clipped from V and 2 bases from J, the junction kept 18 bases outside the gene matches. There are 19 residues in the CDR3. The CDR3 DNA follows: TGCAGTGCTAGTAAAGGTGTGACTAGCGGCCGAATTGACACAGATACGCAGTATTTT. Its translation: CSASKGVTSGRIDTDTQYF.

The table lists this clonotype with many counts. J is TRBJ1-5 and V is TRBV6-1; 7 nucleotides match TRBD1. After removal of 6 bases from V and 0 bases from J, the junction contained 5 bases not matched to a gene. This CDR3 is built from 15 residues. Germline lookup yields CDR1 MNHNS and CDR2 SASEGT. The CDR3 protein is CASSRGTDSNQPQHF. CDR3 sequence (DNA): TGTGCCAGCAGCCGAGGGACAGATAGCAATCAGCCCCAGCATTTT.

There are many counts of this clonotype. The V gene is TRBV28, the J gene TRBJ2-7, with TRBD1 matching over 8 bases. This CDR3 is 15 amino acids long. The ends lost 4 bases at V and 2 bases at J; junction bases unmatched: 7. The germline V gene encodes CDR1 MDHEN and CDR2 SYDVKM. The CDR3 DNA reads TGTGCCAGCAGTTCCACCCGGGACAGGCCCTACGAGCAGTACTTC. Translating it yields CASSSTRDRPYEQYF.

This clonotype has a count of ten or more. J is TRBJ2-5 and V is TRBV11-2; maybe TRBD2 (9 bases). V was clipped by 10 bases and J by 4 bases, with 22 bases between them. The CDR3 runs to 15 residues. Germline loops: CDR1 SGHAT, CDR2 FQNNGV. CDR3 DNA sequence: TGTGCCACCCATCCAGGGGGCGGGAGGGGAGAGACCCAGTACTTC. This sequence encodes CATHPGGGRGETQYF.

In its sample, this clonotype was seen many times. This chain joins TRBV5-6 and TRBJ2-7, with D perhaps TRBD2 (5 bases). The CDR3 runs to 15 residues. Germline CDR1 is SGHDT and CDR2 is YYEEEE. V was clipped by 1 base and J by 2 bases, with 13 bases between them. The DNA for the CDR3 is TGTGCCAGCAGCTTGTCAGGACTCAACACCTACGAGCAGTACTTC. This gives the protein CASSLSGLNTYEQYF.

The sample holds many counts of this clonotype. The V gene is TRBV6-1, the J gene TRBJ1-1; D remains unclear. The V end lost 5 bases, the J end lost 1 base, and 8 bases lay between the germline ends. The CDR3 runs to 13 residues. Germline assignment: CDR1 MNHNS and CDR2 SASEGT. This chain's CDR3 is CASSPGWNTEAFF. In DNA form, the CDR3 reads TGTGCCAGCAGTCCCGGTTGGAACACTGAAGCTTTCTTT.

This clonotype has a count of ten or more. The V and J genes are TRBV20-1 and TRBJ2-2; TRBD2 aligns across 9 bases. Germline trimming cut 0 bases from V and 7 bases from J; bases unmatched to any gene: 6. This CDR3 comprises 15 residues. In germline, CDR1 is DFQATT, CDR2 SNEGSKA (reference sequence). The CDR3 DNA is TGCAGTGCTAGAGATACGTCTAGCGGGGTCGGGGAGCTGTTTTTT. Translating it yields CSARDTSSGVGELFF.

There are many counts of this clonotype. The chain has TRBV7-8 and TRBJ2-3; 12 bases match TRBD1. The CDR3 is 15 residues long. The V and J ends lost 6 bases and 4 bases, in that order; junction bases with no gene match: 5. Looked up from germline, CDR1 is SGHVS and CDR2 is FQNEAQ. The CDR3, as DNA: TGTGCCAGCAGTTGGGACAGGGGGCTGGCAGATACGCAGTATTTT. This codes for CASSWDRGLADTQYF.

This clonotype is a singleton in its sample. The rearrangement links TRBV20-1 to TRBJ2-1; the D gene is possibly TRBD2 (6 bases). CDR1 and CDR2 (germline): DFQATT, SNEGSKA (reference sequence). V was pared by 3 bases and J by 9 bases, with 9 bases between. There are 11 residues in the CDR3. CDR3 bases: TGCAGTGCTAGGGAGGGTAGTGAGCAGTTCTTC. The encoded protein is CSAREGSEQFF.

In this sample, this clonotype turned up many times. The rearrangement uses TRBV28 and TRBJ2-2; 9 nucleotides align to TRBD2. The CDR3 consists of 16 residues. Trimming took 2 bases from V and 4 from J; bases not matched to a gene: 5. Germline values: CDR1 MDHEN, CDR2 SYDVKM. In nucleotides, the CDR3 is TGTGCCAGCAGTTTAGCGGGAGGGCCCCGCACCGGGGAGCTGTTTTTT. Protein sequence: CASSLAGGPRTGELFF.

Concerning this clonotype: The junction and the germline gene differ at one end; a read error may be behind it. The V gene is TRBV5-1, the J gene TRBJ2-2; 12 nucleotides match TRBD1. CDR1 and CDR2 from the germline V gene are SGHRS and YFSETQ. The CDR3 is 16 residues long. In DNA form, the CDR3 reads TGCGCCAGCAGCGCGGGACAGGGGGCAGGAGCCGGGGAGCTGCTTTTT. The encoded protein is CASSAGQGAGAGELLF.

The table lists this clonotype with many counts. The chain uses TRBV20-1 and TRBJ2-1, with a tentative D call TRBD1 (5 bases). V was clipped by 5 bases and J by 8 bases, with 10 bases between them. The germline V gene has CDR1 DFQATT and CDR2 SNEGSKA (reference sequence). The CDR3 totals 11 residues. Here the CDR3 reads CSASRGDEQFF. The CDR3 DNA sequence: TGCAGTGCTTCAAGGGGCGATGAGCAGTTCTTC.

The chain has TRBV12-3 or TRBV12-4 and TRBJ2-7; 9 bases map to TRBD1. The trim removed 5 bases at V and 6 bases at J, leaving 8 bases unmatched. The CDR3 covers 14 residues. The CDR3 sequence: CASSTGTGIGEQYF. CDR3 DNA sequence: TGTGCCAGCAGTACCGGGACAGGGATAGGCGAGCAGTACTTC.